This TCR beta chain is drawn from a study of cytotoxic CD8 clonotypes in ibrutinib-treated CLL. Study as a whole: In all, more than 10 patients were relapsed/refractory, some 14 were treatment-naive and 17 to 18 were IGHV unmutated.

Details on this clone: Its cognate antigen is unknown.

Germline V gene lookup returns CDR1 LNHDA and CDR2 SQIVND (reference sequence). Trimming removed 6 bases from V and 2 bases from J, with 20 bases in between. This CDR3 comprises 17 residues. Produced via immunoSEQ multiplex PCR; TCRdb's table is partial and in-frame only. The sample carries 250,000 to 350,000 clones, about 72% recorded once. General observations from the study: Patients showed higher baseline clonality than age-matched healthy donors, and it tracked circulating CD8+ T-cell counts. A rise in clonality was seen at ibrutinib response, and a fall back toward baseline was seen at progression.

This rearrangement joins TRBV19 to TRBJ1-3; D is ambiguous. Specimen: PBMCs, collected at disease progression, from a patient treated with ibrutinib. The TCR was taken from a human donor with chronic lymphocytic leukemia. In DNA, the CDR3 is TGTGCCAGTAGCCCGACCACACCGGGAAGAACTGGAAACACCATATATTTT. Encoded protein: CASSPTTPGRTGNTIYF.